This T cell receptor (beta chain) derives from a study of OX40 agonist ivuxolimab in advanced cancers. Study context: Participants averaged approximately 60 years of age (range roughly 23 to 90) and were approximately 81% male.

This table comes from immunoSEQ multiplex PCR, and its TCRdb copy is limited to in-frame clones, with some not included. This sample carries 60,000 to 75,000 clones, around 90% of them seen once, and the ten largest clones take approximately 0.99%. The TCR comes from an adult with an advanced solid tumor such as melanoma, head and neck, liver or kidney cancer. Sequenced here: CD4+ or CD8+ T cells sorted from blood, sampled in a trial of the OX40 agonist ivuxolimab.

CDR3 in amino acids: CATSERDKFYEQYF. CDR3 coding DNA: TGTGCCACCAGCGAGCGGGACAAATTCTACGAGCAGTACTTC. The V gene is TRBV15, the J gene TRBJ2-7, with a possible D match to TRBD2 (7 bases). V was clipped by 5 bases and J by 3 bases, with 14 bases between them. The CDR3 extends over 14 amino acids. Germline CDR1 and CDR2: LNHNV and YYDKDF (reference sequence).